One sample yielded the 3 T cell receptor beta chains listed below, sequenced in a study of OX40 agonist ivuxolimab in advanced cancers. Receptor libraries were prepared by the immunoSEQ multiplex PCR assay. TCRdb carries this immuneACCESS record with in-frame sequences only. Its versions omit some clonotypes, under half of them owing to an unresolved V gene in the studies checked, with the rest unexplained. The sample table lists 30,000 to 45,000 clones, approximately 90% of them with a count of one. Around 4% of the sample goes to the ten largest clones. Sequences were derived from CD4+ or CD8+ T cells sorted from blood, sampled in a trial of the OX40 agonist ivuxolimab. Source of these receptors: an adult with an advanced solid tumor such as melanoma, head and neck, liver or kidney cancer.

The rearrangement uses TRBV9 and TRBJ2-3; maybe TRBD2 (7 bases). This CDR3 is built from 16 residues. Between the trimmed V and J ends, which lost 0 bases and 0 bases, there was a span of 11 bases. Germline loops: CDR1 SGDLS, CDR2 YYNGEE. CDR3: CASSVVGGASTDTQYF. The DNA of the CDR3 is TGTGCCAGCAGCGTAGTTGGGGGGGCGAGCACAGATACGCAGTATTTT.

The chain is built from TRBV5-1 and TRBJ1-4, with D maybe TRBD1 (5 bases). This CDR3 comprises 16 residues. CDR1 SGHRS and CDR2 YFSETQ come from the germline V gene. The ends were cut back, 4 bases at V and 8 bases at J, with 21 bases in the middle. DNA for the CDR3: TGCGCCAGCAGCCCTCTTGGGGGGACGTTAAAAGAAAAACTGTTTTTT. Protein product: CASSPLGGTLKEKLFF.

The chain couples TRBV5-1 to TRBJ1-2; D is possibly TRBD1 (5 bases). Germline V gene data show CDR1 as SGHRS and CDR2 as YFSETQ. CDR3 length: 14 amino acids. V was cut by 4 bases and J by 4 bases, with 14 bases left in between. The CDR3 region has the DNA TGCGCCAGCAGCAGGGGACCGATCCCCTATGGCTACACCTTC. Amino acids: CASSRGPIPYGYTF.